This T cell receptor (beta chain) was documented in a study of neurological immune-mediated disorders. This clonotype was counted ten times or more. Its antigen is not identified. The cDNA was produced through 5'RACE with 10-nucleotide random UMIs. TCRdb re-called the 5' RACE reads with MiXCR, one entry per CDR3 protein. The data hold around 30,000 distinct CDR3 sequences, with 2% to 3% observed a single time. Where libraries were unsorted, they were derived from 2 million PBMCs stored at -80 degrees C. The CDR3 has 16 residues. J lost 9 bases, V lost 1 base, and 7 bases had no gene match. Germline V gene sequence: CDR1 SGHKS, CDR2 YYEKEE (reference sequence). General observations from the study: Grouping of repertoires by phylogeny put those of 18 of 34 multiple sclerosis patients into a single related-CDR3 cluster, a possible signature.

The V gene is TRBV5-5, the J gene TRBJ2-1; 13 nucleotides agree with TRBD2. The TCR comes from a woman aged 50 to 60 with multiple sclerosis. The sample consisted of PBMCs. The CDR3 protein is CASSLRLAGGLSEQFF. DNA of the CDR3: TGTGCCAGCAGCTTGCGACTAGCGGGAGGACTCTCTGAGCAGTTCTTC.